This paragraph reports one T cell receptor beta chain. The sample belongs to a study of blood T cell repertoires in COVID-19. Study-level background: From T cells, B-cell-depleted T cells, or PBMCs came the material, which was cDNA or gDNA.

Allocation to cohorts depended on clinical history reported by the participants. V shed 5 bases and J 9 bases; nucleotides not matched to a gene: 9. This CDR3 is built from 16 residues. The germline V gene encodes CDR1 KGHSH and CDR2 LQKENI. Sequencing used immunoSEQ multiplex PCR; TCRdb keeps in-frame clones, though not all of them. The top ten hold approximately 4.6% of the sample, which has around 340,000 clones, approximately 86% seen once. The chain joins TRBV18 to TRBJ1-6; 11 bases match TRBD1. This clonotype was sampled from a woman between 40 and 50 years old with acute COVID-19. The sequencing input was PBMCs or T cells enriched from blood (not recorded which). CDR3 in DNA: TGTGCCAGCTCAGCACAGGGACAGGGGGTAGGTTCACCCCTCCACTTT. Translation: CASSAQGQGVGSPLHF.